This TCR beta chain comes out of a study of cytomegalovirus exposure and HLA in healthy donors. Turning to the study itself: There were 100 million to 120 million unique TCR beta sequences, drawn from approximately 180 million T cells, in an earlier analysis. General observations from the study: Presence/absence comparisons presumed near-even sequencing depth among donors. Immune exposure information available was restricted to CMV serostatus.

The study ran its PCR with 60 Vbeta and 13 Jbeta primers. Produced via immunoSEQ multiplex PCR; TCRdb's table is partial and in-frame only. The top ten clones hold around 0.21% of a sample with approximately 180,000 clones, more than 85% of them seen once. Points on this clone: The antigen is undetermined.

The V gene lost 2 bases and the J gene lost 0 bases, with 10 bases spanning the gap. CDR1 is KGHSH, CDR2 LQKENI, per germline. CDR3 length: 15 residues. This TCR derives from a girl less than two years old in good health and CMV-seronegative. The sample comprised PBMCs. The rearrangement links TRBV18 to TRBJ1-2; D remains unclear. CDR3 protein: CASSPSFAANYGYTF. The CDR3 nucleotides are TGTGCCAGCTCACCATCGTTTGCGGCTAACTATGGCTACACCTTC.